Following are 25 T cell receptor beta chains from one sample sequenced in a study of cytomegalovirus exposure and HLA in healthy donors. The PCR employed 60 Vbeta primers together with 13 Jbeta primers. The method was immunoSEQ multiplex PCR; TCRdb's version includes in-frame clones alone and lacks a portion of them. The table has around 120,000 clones, 50% to 70% seen once; the top ten hold less than 4.5%. The sample comprised PBMCs. The source is a man aged 30-40 years in good health and CMV-seropositive.

This rearrangement joins TRBV10-3 to TRBJ1-1; D remains ambiguous. The V gene lost 3 bases and the J gene lost 1 base, with 9 bases spanning the gap. The CDR3 is made up of 14 amino acids. Germline CDR1 ENHRY, CDR2 SYGVKD. This CDR3 is CAISDRLQNTEAFF. CDR3 in DNA: TGTGCCATCAGTGATAGACTCCAGAACACTGAAGCTTTCTTT.

The V and J genes are TRBV9 and TRBJ2-5; a possible D gene is TRBD2 (6 bases). CDR1 SGDLS and CDR2 YYNGEE come from the germline V gene. Trimming left V 0 bases short and J 5 bases short, with 11 bases between. The CDR3 contains 14 residues. CDR3 nucleotides: TGTGCCAGCAGCGTAGGCGGGGCACGGGAGACCCAGTACTTC. Residues: CASSVGGARETQYF. The complete variable domain, with remaining parts taken from reference TRBV9 and TRBJ2-5, reads DSGVTQTPKHLITATGQRVTLRCSPRSGDLSVYWYQQSLDQGLQFLIQYYNGEERAKGNILERFSAQQFPDLHSELNLSSLELGDSALYFCASSVGGARETQYFGPGTRLLVL.

The J gene is TRBJ1-2, the V gene TRBV5-1, with D possibly TRBD1 on 6 matching bases. Deletions cut 1 base from V and 7 bases from J, with 11 bases between. This CDR3 is built from 13 residues. CDR1 and CDR2 from the germline V gene are SGHRS and YFSETQ. The CDR3 spells CASSLTKDSGYTF. For the CDR3, the DNA is TGCGCCAGCAGCTTGACAAAGGACAGTGGCTACACCTTC.

The CDR3 bases are TGTGCCAGCCTCTACCTAGCGGGGGCATACAATGAGCAGTTCTTC. It codes for CASLYLAGAYNEQFF. The J gene is TRBJ2-1, the V gene TRBV6-1; TRBD2 matches at 10 bases. The V and J ends lost 8 bases and 4 bases, in that order; junction bases with no gene match: 8. Germline V gene lookup returns CDR1 MNHNS and CDR2 SASEGT. The CDR3 is 15 amino acids.

The rearrangement uses TRBV6-4 and TRBJ2-3, with 8 bases that match TRBD2. Germline CDR1 and CDR2: MRHNA and SNTAGT. The V and J ends lost 7 bases and 2 bases, in that order; junction bases with no gene match: 8. The CDR3 loop spans 15 amino acids. The CDR3, as DNA: TGTGCCAGCAACTGTAGCGGGACCGACACAGATACGCAGTATTTT. Amino acids: CASNCSGTDTDTQYF.

CDR3 region: CASSQDADSVYEQYF. As DNA, the CDR3 is TGCGCCAGCAGCCAAGATGCGGACAGCGTTTACGAGCAGTACTTC. The J gene is TRBJ2-7, the V gene TRBV4-1; possibly TRBD1 for D (6 bases). V was shortened by 0 bases and J by 4 bases, with 13 bases between the two germline ends. Per germline, CDR1 MGHRA and CDR2 YSYEKL. CDR3 length: 15 residues.

V gene TRBV6-5 combines with J gene TRBJ1-6, with a possible D match to TRBD1 (6 bases). CDR1 MNHEY and CDR2 SVGAGI come from the germline V gene. This CDR3 is built from 16 residues. V was cut by 2 bases and J by 0 bases, with 8 bases left in between. CDR3 protein: CASSYDRSSYNSPLHF. Written as DNA, the CDR3 is TGTGCCAGCAGTTACGACAGGAGCTCCTATAATTCACCCCTCCACTTT.

This clone has more than one count but fewer than ten. This chain uses TRBV6-5 with TRBJ1-6; D is ambiguous. The CDR3 runs 14 residues. Looked up from germline, CDR1 is MNHEY and CDR2 is SVGAGI. V dropped 6 bases and J dropped 10 bases, with 16 bases sitting between them. CDR3 residues: CASSSDRVKSPLHF. Written as DNA, the CDR3 is TGTGCCAGCAGCTCCGACCGGGTAAAGTCACCCCTCCACTTT.

The genes are TRBV19 and TRBJ2-5; the D is unclear. Judging by the DNA end, TRBJ2-7 fits better; the J call may be wrong. CDR1 is LNHDA and CDR2 is SQIVND in the germline V gene (reference sequence). The CDR3 totals 11 residues. The CDR3, as DNA: TGTGCCAGTACAGACACTTACGAGCAGTACTTC. Its translation: CASTDTYEQYF.

The chain couples TRBV18 to TRBJ1-4; tentative D call: TRBD1 (5 bases). The CDR3 runs to 14 residues. V was trimmed by 4 bases and J by 8 bases, leaving 14 bases between them. Germline CDR1 KGHSH, CDR2 LQKENI. The CDR3: CASSHRPLEEKLFF. The CDR3 nucleotides are TGTGCCAGCTCACACAGGCCCTTGGAGGAAAAACTGTTTTTT.

The V call is TRBV11-3, the J call TRBJ2-5; TRBD2 might be the D (6 bases). The germline V gene has CDR1 SGHNT and CDR2 YENEEA. This CDR3 comprises 13 residues. The V and J ends lost 4 bases and 4 bases respectively, with 10 bases between them. Here the CDR3 reads CASSSWRVETQYF. CDR3 DNA: TGTGCCAGCAGCTCTTGGAGGGTAGAGACCCAGTACTTC. Supplemented by reference TRBV11-3 and TRBJ2-5, the full variable domain reads EAGVVQSPRYKIIEKKQPVAFWCNPISGHNTLYWYLQNLGQGPELLIRYENEEAVDDSQLPKDRFSAERLKGVDSTLKIQPAELGDSAVYLCASSSWRVETQYFGPGTRLLVL.

The chain carries TRBV15 and TRBJ1-2; D is unresolved. The CDR3 has 14 amino acids. Trimming removed 8 bases from V and 6 bases from J, with 19 bases in between. From germline, CDR1 is LNHNV and CDR2 YYDKDF (reference sequence). CDR3 in DNA: TGTGCCACCCGAAGCGGCGTACCGGGCGATGGCTACACCTTC. Its protein is CATRSGVPGDGYTF.

The chain combines TRBV6-1 with TRBJ1-6; TRBD1 matches 8 bases. CDR3 length: 13 amino acids. The ends lost 7 bases at V and 5 bases at J; junction bases unmatched: 1. Germline V gene data show CDR1 as MNHNS and CDR2 as SASEGT. The CDR3 region has the DNA TGTGCCAGCACAGGGGGCAATAATTCACCCCTCCACTTT. This sequence encodes CASTGGNNSPLHF.

This clone showed up just a few times. CDR3 DNA: TGCGCCAGCAGCCCCCAGGCCACGCGGGGCACCGGGGAGCTGTTTTTT. Translation: CASSPQATRGTGELFF. The genes are TRBV5-1 and TRBJ2-2, with D possibly matching TRBD2 (6 bases). The V and J ends lost 4 bases and 4 bases respectively, with 17 bases between them. The germline CDR1 and CDR2 sequences are SGHRS and YFSETQ. The CDR3 has 16 amino acids.

The V call is TRBV4-1, the J call TRBJ1-3, with D possibly TRBD1 on 6 matching bases. The CDR3 contains 15 residues. The germline V gene encodes CDR1 MGHRA and CDR2 YSYEKL. The germline V and J ends were trimmed by 2 bases and 5 bases, with 13 bases remaining between them. Here the CDR3 reads CASSQPGTKRNTIYF. CDR3 DNA: TGCGCCAGCAGCCAACCCGGGACAAAGAGAAACACCATATATTTT.

This clone has just a few counts. The chain recombines TRBV6-5 with TRBJ1-3; D gene ambiguous. V was pared by 10 bases and J by 0 bases, with 10 bases between. This CDR3 has 13 amino acids. CDR1 MNHEY and CDR2 SVGAGI come from the germline V gene. This chain's CDR3 is CAISESSGNTIYF. Here the CDR3 DNA reads TGTGCCATCAGCGAGAGCTCTGGAAACACCATATATTTT.

CDR3 region: CASSFLLSGDTEAFF. DNA of the CDR3: TGCGCCAGCAGCTTCCTCCTGAGCGGGGACACTGAAGCTTTCTTT. This sequence joins TRBV5-1 and TRBJ1-1; D ambiguous. From germline, CDR1 is SGHRS and CDR2 YFSETQ. The CDR3 is 15 residues long. Between the trimmed V and J ends, which lost 2 bases and 3 bases, there was a span of 14 bases.

This clone has more than one count but fewer than ten. The chain's CDR3 is CASSDGLGTEAFF. CDR3 nucleotides: TGTGCCAGCAGCGACGGACTAGGCACTGAAGCTTTCTTT. The V call is TRBV7-9, the J call TRBJ1-1; D ambiguous. Trimming took 5 bases from V and 4 from J, leaving 11 bases between them. The CDR3 spans 13 residues. In germline, CDR1 is SEHNR, CDR2 FQNEAQ (reference sequence).

The V call is TRBV7-9, the J call TRBJ1-5; 8 bases are shared with TRBD1. The J segment lost 0 bases and the V segment lost 4 bases, leaving 5 bases of the junction unmatched. The germline CDR1 and CDR2 sequences are SEHNR and FQNEAQ (reference sequence). CDR3 length: 16 amino acids. The CDR3 is CASSSQGGDSNQPQHF. The CDR3 DNA reads as TGTGCCAGCAGCTCACAGGGGGGCGATAGCAATCAGCCCCAGCATTTT.

This clone was counted a single time. The rearrangement links TRBV7-8 to TRBJ1-1, with TRBD1 identical over 9 bases. Germline V gives CDR1 SGHVS, CDR2 FQNEAQ. The V and J ends lost 5 bases and 2 bases, in that order; junction bases with no gene match: 9. This CDR3 is 16 amino acids long. CDR3 coding DNA: TGTGCCAGCAGCCCGCTACAGGGGGCAGGCAACACTGAAGCTTTCTTT. It encodes CASSPLQGAGNTEAFF.

The chain joins TRBV6-5 to TRBJ1-1; D is perhaps TRBD1 (5 bases). CDR3 length equals 14 residues. Germline V gene sequence: CDR1 MNHEY, CDR2 SVGAGI. The germline V and J ends were trimmed by 5 bases and 1 base, with 11 bases remaining between them. The CDR3 protein is CASSEQDENTEAFF. DNA for the CDR3: TGTGCCAGCAGTGAACAGGACGAGAACACTGAAGCTTTCTTT.

The chain combines TRBV15 with TRBJ1-1, with D possibly being TRBD1 (6 bases). From germline, CDR1 is LNHNV and CDR2 YYDKDF (reference sequence). The CDR3 is made up of 13 amino acids. Between the trimmed V and J ends, which lost 9 bases and 0 bases, there was a span of 11 bases. In nucleotides, the CDR3 is TGTGCCACTTCGGACAGCCTGAACACTGAAGCTTTCTTT. Encoded protein: CATSDSLNTEAFF.

This clone was detected once. Different DNA sequences within this sample yield the same CDR3. This chain joins TRBV29-1 and TRBJ2-1, with 10 bases aligning to TRBD2. V shed 7 bases and J 3 bases; nucleotides not matched to a gene: 9. In germline, CDR1 is SQVTM, CDR2 ANQGSEA. The CDR3 has 15 residues. The CDR3 spells CSGTSGGAGYNEQFF. Here the CDR3 DNA reads TGCAGCGGGACCAGCGGGGGGGCCGGCTACAATGAGCAGTTCTTC.

This clone was seen only a few times. The rearrangement joins TRBV7-2 to TRBJ2-7; D gene unclear. Trimming took off 3 bases at V and 5 bases at J, with 17 bases between the two ends. Germline CDR1 SGHTA, CDR2 FQGNSA. This CDR3 has 15 amino acids. CDR3 loop: CASSLTGGVYDEQYF. As DNA, the CDR3 is TGTGCCAGCAGCTTGACGGGTGGAGTGTACGACGAGCAGTACTTC.

J is TRBJ2-7 and V is TRBV19; the D gene is possibly TRBD1 (6 bases). This CDR3 spans 14 amino acids. Germline CDR1 LNHDA, CDR2 SQIVND (reference sequence). The V and J ends lost 5 bases and 3 bases respectively, with 14 bases between them. CDR3 loop: CASSQDSLLYEQYF. In DNA form, the CDR3 reads TGTGCCAGTAGTCAGGACAGCCTTCTCTACGAGCAGTACTTC.